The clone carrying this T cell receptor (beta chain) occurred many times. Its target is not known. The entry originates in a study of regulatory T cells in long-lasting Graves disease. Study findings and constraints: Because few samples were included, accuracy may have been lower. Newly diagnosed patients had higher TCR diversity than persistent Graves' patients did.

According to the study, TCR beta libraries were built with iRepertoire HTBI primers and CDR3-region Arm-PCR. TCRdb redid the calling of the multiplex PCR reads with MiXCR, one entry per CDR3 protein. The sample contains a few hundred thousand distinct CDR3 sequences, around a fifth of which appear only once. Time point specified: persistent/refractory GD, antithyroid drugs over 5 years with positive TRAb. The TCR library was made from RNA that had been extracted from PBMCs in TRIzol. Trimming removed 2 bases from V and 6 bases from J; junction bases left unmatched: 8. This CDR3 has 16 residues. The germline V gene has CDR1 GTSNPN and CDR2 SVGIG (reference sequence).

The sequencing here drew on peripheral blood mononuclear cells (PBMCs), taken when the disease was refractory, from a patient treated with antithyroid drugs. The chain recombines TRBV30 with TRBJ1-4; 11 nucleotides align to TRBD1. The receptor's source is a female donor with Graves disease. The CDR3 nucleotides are TGTGCCTGGAGTCCCCAGAAGGGACAGGGGGATGAAAAACTGTTTTTT. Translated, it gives CAWSPQKGQGDEKLFF.